The clone carrying this TCR beta chain appeared many times. Its antigen remains unknown. These data originate in a study of T-cell reconstitution after alpha-beta-depleted transplantation in children. Whole-study findings and limits: About two months after transplant, alpha-beta T cells reportedly came from several hundred expanded graft clones.

Trimming shortened V by 2 bases and J by 6 bases, and 11 bases separated the two germline ends. Per germline, CDR1 SGHTA and CDR2 FQGTGA. This CDR3 contains 14 residues. Unique molecular identifiers tagged the TCRbeta library. Each CDR3 protein is one row after TCRdb ran MiXCR on the PCR reads. Here the sample spans around 180,000 distinct CDR3 sequences, 8.5% to 14% being singletons. The receptor was isolated from a boy aged 2 to 10 with acute myeloid leukemia, due to receive a stem cell transplant. V is TRBV7-3 and J is TRBJ2-4, with D perhaps TRBD2 (5 bases). The specimen comprised PBMCs, sampled before TCRalphabeta/CD19-depleted stem cell transplant. As DNA, the CDR3 is TGTGCCAGCAGCTTATCGGCAGAGGGAAACATTCAGTACTTC. It encodes CASSLSAEGNIQYF.